This TCR beta chain comes out of a study of cytomegalovirus exposure and HLA in healthy donors. Study observations and caveats: Cytomegalovirus association was listed for about 180 TCR beta chains. Most observed TCR sequences were rare, whereas some public TCRs were detected in many donors.

While the first cohort had 600 to 800 subjects, the donors belonged to the separate validation cohort of 100 to 150 subjects. A note on this clone: The antigen is undetermined.

The repertoire was sequenced with immunoSEQ multiplex PCR; TCRdb's copy has only in-frame clones and lacks some. The top ten clones hold under 0.9% of a sample with roughly 150,000 clones, roughly 96% of them seen once. CDR3 size: 15 residues. CDR1 and CDR2 (germline): SGDLS, YYNGEE. Trimming removed 0 bases from V and 8 bases from J, with 15 bases in between. The specimen was PBMCs. V is TRBV9 and J is TRBJ2-1; possibly TRBD1 for D (6 bases). The receptor comes from a young woman in good health and CMV-seronegative. This chain's CDR3 is CASSVAQGLHDEQFF. The CDR3 nucleotides read TGTGCCAGCAGCGTAGCTCAGGGGCTTCACGATGAGCAGTTCTTC.